A single sample is the source of the 23 T cell receptor beta chains below, sequenced in a study of T cell repertoires in cytomegalovirus infection. MiXCR, run by TCRdb on the reads, gives a single entry per CDR3 protein. This sample has some 250,000 distinct CDR3 sequences, with roughly 10% found just once. Material: PBMCs. Receptor source: a human donor in good health (CMV status not recorded). Some clones in this sample may be carry-over from other donors' samples.

On this clonotype: A junction end diverges from the germline sequence, so it may reflect a read error. The chain uses TRBV28 and TRBJ2-7; D gene uncertain. Germline loops: CDR1 MDHEN, CDR2 SYDVKM. CDR3 size: 14 residues. CDR3: CASSSLGWSSEQYF. The DNA for the CDR3 is TGTGCCAGCAGTTCCCTGGGGTGGTCCTCCGAGCAGTACTTC.

Many counts were recorded for this clonotype. This chain uses TRBV11-3 with TRBJ2-1, with a weak D call TRBD1 (6 bases). Trimming pared 0 bases from V and 6 bases from J, leaving 9 bases between. The CDR3 consists of 14 residues. Germline V gene data show CDR1 as SGHNT and CDR2 as YENEEA. The CDR3 is CASSLDNRANEQFF. The CDR3 bases are TGTGCCAGCAGCTTAGATAACAGGGCCAATGAGCAGTTCTTC.

The rearrangement joins TRBV5-1 to TRBJ1-5, with D perhaps matching TRBD1 (5 bases). V dropped 4 bases and J dropped 0 bases, with 11 bases sitting between them. The CDR3 runs 15 residues. Germline V gene lookup returns CDR1 SGHRS and CDR2 YFSETQ. The CDR3 DNA follows: TGCGCCAGCAGCGGGCGAGGACATAGCAATCAGCCCCAGCATTTT. This gives the protein CASSGRGHSNQPQHF.

The V gene is TRBV4-3, the J gene TRBJ1-2; possibly TRBD1 for D (5 bases). V lost 0 bases to trimming and J lost 4 bases, with 12 bases between them. Looked up from germline, CDR1 is LGHNA and CDR2 is YSLEER. This CDR3 comprises 15 residues. CDR3 sequence (DNA): TGCGCCAGCAGCCAAGATCTGGGGCAGTCCTATGGCTACACCTTC. Amino acid sequence: CASSQDLGQSYGYTF.

This clonotype occurred many times. V usage is TRBV12-3 or TRBV12-4 and J usage is TRBJ1-5; TRBD1 might be the D (6 bases). This CDR3 spans 13 amino acids. The V end was cut by 4 bases, the J end by 6 bases, with 10 bases between. The chain's CDR3 is CASSSGAGQPQHF. The CDR3 DNA reads as TGTGCCAGCAGTTCAGGGGCGGGTCAGCCCCAGCATTTT.

This clonotype has a count of ten or more. The chain has TRBV7-2 and TRBJ1-1; D perhaps matches TRBD1 (5 bases). CDR3 length: 15 amino acids. V was clipped by 5 bases and J by 2 bases, with 15 bases between them. The V gene's germline CDR1 is SGHTA and CDR2 FQGNSA. This CDR3 is CASSPLDRPNTEAFF. The CDR3 nucleotides are TGTGCCAGCAGCCCACTTGACAGACCTAACACTGAAGCTTTCTTT.

This clonotype was picked up many times. The CDR3 protein is CASSPLHKAVGKNIQYF. In DNA form, the CDR3 reads TGTGCCAGCAGCCCTTTACACAAAGCGGTCGGCAAAAACATTCAGTACTTC. This chain joins TRBV7-2 and TRBJ2-4; the D gene is possibly TRBD2 (5 bases). The CDR3 is 17 amino acids. CDR1 and CDR2 from the germline V gene are SGHTA and FQGNSA. Trimming pared 5 bases from V and 3 bases from J, leaving 20 bases between. The full variable domain, with the rest looked up from reference TRBV7-2 and TRBJ2-4, is GAGVSQSPSNKVTEKGKDVELRCDPISGHTALYWYRQSLGQGLEFLIYFQGNSAPDKSGLPSDRFSAERTGGSVSTLTIQRTQQEDSAVYLCASSPLHKAVGKNIQYFGAGTRLSVL.

This clonotype appeared many times. The chain combines TRBV7-2 with TRBJ1-2, with D hard to call. CDR1 is SGHTA and CDR2 is FQGNSA in the germline V gene. The V gene lost 5 bases and the J gene lost 5 bases, with 21 bases spanning the gap. The CDR3 is made up of 16 amino acids. The CDR3 reads CASSRVKGSFPYGYTF. The CDR3 DNA sequence: TGTGCCAGCAGCCGGGTCAAGGGCAGCTTCCCGTATGGCTACACCTTC.

In its sample, this clonotype was seen many times. The J gene is TRBJ1-4, the V gene TRBV28; 9 positions agree with TRBD1. After removal of 6 bases from V and 8 bases from J, the junction contained 10 bases not matched to a gene. The CDR3 is 15 amino acids. Germline-derived CDR1 and CDR2 are MDHEN and SYDVKM. CDR3 in DNA: TGTGCCAGCAGCCGCCGACAGGGGGGGAGCGAAAAACTGTTTTTT. Encoded protein: CASSRRQGGSEKLFF. The full variable domain, completed using reference TRBV28 and TRBJ1-4, is DVKVTQSSRYLVKRTGEKVFLECVQDMDHENMFWYRQDPGLGLRLIYFSYDVKMKEKGDIPEGYSVSREKKERFSLILESASTNQTSMYLCASSRRQGGSEKLFFGSGTQLSVL.

This clonotype showed up many times. The chain has TRBV7-2 and TRBJ2-2; D is unclear. Germline V CDR1 and CDR2: SGHTA, FQGNSA. The CDR3 length is 16 residues. V shed 5 bases and J shed 0 bases, with 13 bases lying between them. The CDR3 bases are TGTGCCAGCAGCCCGAGGACCAACCCGAACACCGGGGAGCTGTTTTTT. Translating it yields CASSPRTNPNTGELFF.

This clonotype was detected ten times or more. V is TRBV7-2 and J is TRBJ1-5; the D is unclear. Germline V gene data show CDR1 as SGHTA and CDR2 as FQGNSA. The V end was cut by 5 bases, the J end by 5 bases, with 16 bases between. CDR3 length: 15 residues. The chain's CDR3 is CASSPSLGGHQPQHF. Written as DNA, the CDR3 is TGTGCCAGCAGCCCCTCCCTAGGAGGCCATCAGCCCCAGCATTTT.

This clonotype was seen repeatedly, ten times or more. The CDR3 loop reads CASQKGALTYEQYF. CDR3 nucleotide sequence: TGTGCCAGCCAGAAGGGGGCGCTGACCTACGAGCAGTACTTC. The rearrangement joins TRBV7-2 to TRBJ2-7, with 7 bases aligning to TRBD1. The germline V gene has CDR1 SGHTA and CDR2 FQGNSA. J was trimmed by 2 bases and V by 8 bases; bases with no gene match: 9. CDR3 length: 14 amino acids.

This clonotype was detected only a few times. This sequence joins TRBV6-5 and TRBJ1-5; D possibly corresponds to TRBD1 (6 bases). This CDR3 region has 14 residues. The germline V gene has CDR1 MNHEY and CDR2 SVGAGI. Trimming stripped 8 bases from V and 7 bases from J, with 18 bases between. CDR3 region: CASRQQGLGQPQHF. CDR3 in DNA: TGTGCCAGCCGACAGCAGGGGCTTGGACAGCCCCAGCATTTT.

There are a few counts of this clonotype. This chain links TRBV14 with TRBJ2-1, with TRBD2 identical over 11 bases. The CDR3 length is 19 residues. V lost 1 base, J lost 2 bases, and 10 bases stayed unmatched. Germline V CDR1 and CDR2: SGHDN, FVKESK. The CDR3 sequence: CASSQAETSGTVTYNEQFF. The DNA of the CDR3 is TGTGCCAGCAGCCAAGCAGAGACTAGCGGGACTGTGACCTACAATGAGCAGTTCTTC.

This clonotype appeared many times. The CDR3 protein is CASSWGDRGQNEKLFF. The CDR3 coding sequence is TGTGCCAGCAGCTGGGGAGACAGGGGGCAAAATGAAAAACTGTTTTTT. J is TRBJ1-4 and V is TRBV7-2, with 10 bases lining up with TRBD1. CDR3 size: 16 residues. The V gene end was trimmed by 4 bases and the J gene end by 5 bases; junction bases not matched to a gene: 7. Looked up from germline, CDR1 is SGHTA and CDR2 is FQGNSA. Looking up the rest from reference TRBV7-2 and TRBJ1-4 gives the full variable domain: GAGVSQSPSNKVTEKGKDVELRCDPISGHTALYWYRQSLGQGLEFLIYFQGNSAPDKSGLPSDRFSAERTGGSVSTLTIQRTQQEDSAVYLCASSWGDRGQNEKLFFGSGTQLSVL.

This chain joins TRBV7-2 and TRBJ1-2; TRBD1 matches 8 bases. V dropped 3 bases and J dropped 0; count of bases not matched to a gene: 3. CDR1 and CDR2 from the germline V gene are SGHTA and FQGNSA. This CDR3 region has 15 residues. The CDR3 nucleotides read TGTGCCAGCAGCTTGGACAGGGATCCTAACTATGGCTACACCTTC. This translates into CASSLDRDPNYGYTF.

The sample holds many counts of this clonotype. The V call is TRBV7-8, the J call TRBJ2-5; D may be TRBD2 (6 bases). The CDR3 consists of 14 residues. V gave up 2 bases and J gave up 4 bases, with 11 bases separating them. Germline assignment: CDR1 SGHVS and CDR2 FQNEAQ. The CDR3 spells CASSLYGRRETQYF. DNA for the CDR3: TGTGCCAGCAGCTTATACGGGAGAAGAGAGACCCAGTACTTC.

This clonotype was seen repeatedly, ten times or more. The chain joins TRBV12-3 or TRBV12-4 to TRBJ1-2, with TRBD1 matching 10 bases. Trimming cost V 5 bases and J 3 bases; bases outside gene matches: 9. CDR3 length: 16 amino acids. The CDR3 reads CASSRRQGAGDYGYTF. The CDR3 DNA follows: TGTGCCAGCAGTCGCCGACAGGGGGCCGGAGACTATGGCTACACCTTC.

This clonotype was counted at least ten times. The rearrangement joins TRBV4-1 to TRBJ2-7; tentative D call: TRBD1 (5 bases). CDR1 is MGHRA and CDR2 is YSYEKL in the germline V gene. Trimming cost V 4 bases and J 7 bases, with 23 bases left between them. CDR3 size: 16 residues. CDR3 nucleotide sequence: TGCGCCAGCAGCCTCGAGGAGACAGTCCCCCGTGCAGAGCAGTACTTC. Its translation is CASSLEETVPRAEQYF.

This rearrangement joins TRBV12-3 or TRBV12-4 to TRBJ2-3, with D possibly being TRBD2 (6 bases). CDR3 length: 16 amino acids. V was trimmed by 5 bases and J by 6 bases, leaving 21 bases between them. The chain's CDR3 is CASSTRRDGLSDTQYF. Written as DNA, the CDR3 is TGTGCCAGCAGTACCAGGCGGGACGGCCTTTCGGATACGCAGTATTTT.

This clonotype occurred many times. The chain carries TRBV7-2 and TRBJ1-1, with 8 bases that match TRBD1. With 6 bases clipped from V and 3 bases from J, the junction kept 9 bases outside the gene matches. This CDR3 has 15 amino acids. The germline V gene encodes CDR1 SGHTA and CDR2 FQGNSA. CDR3 sequence: CASRPTGGADTEAFF. Here the CDR3 DNA reads TGTGCCAGCAGGCCTACAGGGGGTGCGGACACTGAAGCTTTCTTT.

This clonotype has a handful of counts. The chain is built from TRBV3-1 and TRBJ2-7; 7 bases fit TRBD1. The CDR3 has 14 amino acids. In germline, CDR1 is LGHDT, CDR2 YNNKEL (reference sequence). The V and J ends lost 4 bases and 5 bases, in that order; junction bases with no gene match: 8. This chain's CDR3 is CASSPQGPRHEQYF. In nucleotides, the CDR3 is TGTGCCAGCAGCCCACAGGGGCCGAGGCACGAGCAGTACTTC.

This clonotype occurred many times. This chain connects TRBV7-2 to TRBJ1-4, with 8 bases matching TRBD1. The V gene's germline CDR1 is SGHTA and CDR2 FQGNSA. After removal of 0 bases from V and 2 bases from J, the junction contained 8 bases not matched to a gene. This CDR3 comprises 18 residues. The CDR3 DNA sequence: TGTGCCAGCAGCTTAGCGCGGGGGACAGGAGCGACTAATGAAAAACTGTTTTTT. It is translated as CASSLARGTGATNEKLFF.